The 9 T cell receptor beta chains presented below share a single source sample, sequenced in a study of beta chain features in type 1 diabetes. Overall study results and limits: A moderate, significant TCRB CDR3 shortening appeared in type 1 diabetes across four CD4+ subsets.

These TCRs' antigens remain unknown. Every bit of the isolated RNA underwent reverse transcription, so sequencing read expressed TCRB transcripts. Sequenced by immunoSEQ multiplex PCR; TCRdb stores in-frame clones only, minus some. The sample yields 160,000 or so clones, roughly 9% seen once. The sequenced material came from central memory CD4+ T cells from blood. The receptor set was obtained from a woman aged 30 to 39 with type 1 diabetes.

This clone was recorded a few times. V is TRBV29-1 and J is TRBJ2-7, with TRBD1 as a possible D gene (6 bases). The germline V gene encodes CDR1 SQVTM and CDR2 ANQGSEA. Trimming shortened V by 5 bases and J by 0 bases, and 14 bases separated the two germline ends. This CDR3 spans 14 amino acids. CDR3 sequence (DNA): TGCAGCGTTATGACAGGTCCAAGCTCCTACGAGCAGTACTTC. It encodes CSVMTGPSSYEQYF.

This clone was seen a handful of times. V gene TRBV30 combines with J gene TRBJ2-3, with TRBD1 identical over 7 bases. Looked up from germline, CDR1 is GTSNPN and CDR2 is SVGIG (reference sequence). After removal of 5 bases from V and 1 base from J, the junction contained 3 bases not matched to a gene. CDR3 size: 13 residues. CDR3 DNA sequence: TGTGCCTGGGACGGGACAGGCACAGATACGCAGTATTTT. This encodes CAWDGTGTDTQYF.

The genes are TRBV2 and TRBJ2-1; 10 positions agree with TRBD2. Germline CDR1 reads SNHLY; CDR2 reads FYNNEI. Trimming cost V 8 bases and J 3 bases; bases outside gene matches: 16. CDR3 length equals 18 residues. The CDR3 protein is CASLTRFLAGVLYNEQFF. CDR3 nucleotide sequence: TGTGCCAGCCTGACCCGGTTCCTAGCGGGAGTTCTCTACAATGAGCAGTTCTTC.

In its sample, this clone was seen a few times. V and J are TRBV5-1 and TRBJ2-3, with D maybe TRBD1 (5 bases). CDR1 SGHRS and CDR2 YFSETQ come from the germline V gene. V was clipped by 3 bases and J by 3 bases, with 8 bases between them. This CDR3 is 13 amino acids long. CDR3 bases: TGCGCCAGCAGCTCCCCAGGGACAGATACGCAGTATTTT. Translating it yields CASSSPGTDTQYF.

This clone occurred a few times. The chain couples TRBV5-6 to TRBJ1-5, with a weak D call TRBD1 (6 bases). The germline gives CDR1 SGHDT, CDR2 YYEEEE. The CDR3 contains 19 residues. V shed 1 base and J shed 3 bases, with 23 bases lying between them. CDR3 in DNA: TGTGCCAGCAGCTTGTTTGGTGGAAACAGGGCCCGTCACAATCAGCCCCAGCATTTT. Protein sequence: CASSLFGGNRARHNQPQHF.

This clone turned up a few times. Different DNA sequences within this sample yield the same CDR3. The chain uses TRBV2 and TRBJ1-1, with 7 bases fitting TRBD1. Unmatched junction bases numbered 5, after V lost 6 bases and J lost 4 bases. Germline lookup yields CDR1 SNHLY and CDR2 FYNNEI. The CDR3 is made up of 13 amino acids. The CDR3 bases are TGTGCCAGCAGCGGACAGGAGGGCACTGAAGCTTTCTTT. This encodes CASSGQEGTEAFF.

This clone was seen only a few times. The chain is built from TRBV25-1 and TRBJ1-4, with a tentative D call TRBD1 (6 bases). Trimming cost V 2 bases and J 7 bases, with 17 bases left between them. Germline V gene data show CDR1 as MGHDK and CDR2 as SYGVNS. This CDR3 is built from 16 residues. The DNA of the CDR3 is TGTGCCAGCAGTGAAATTGCGGGGGGGCAAGGTGAAAAACTGTTTTTT. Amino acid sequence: CASSEIAGGQGEKLFF.

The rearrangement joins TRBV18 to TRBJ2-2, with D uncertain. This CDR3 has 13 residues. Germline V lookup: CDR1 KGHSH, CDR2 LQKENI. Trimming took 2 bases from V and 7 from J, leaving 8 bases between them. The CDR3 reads CASSPNPGGELFF. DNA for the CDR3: TGTGCCAGCTCACCAAATCCCGGCGGGGAGCTGTTTTTT.

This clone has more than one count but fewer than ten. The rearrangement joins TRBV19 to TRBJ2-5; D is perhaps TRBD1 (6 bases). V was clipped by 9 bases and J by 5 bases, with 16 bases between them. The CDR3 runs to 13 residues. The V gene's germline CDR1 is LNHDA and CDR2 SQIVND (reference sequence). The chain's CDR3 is CASTGWGGETQYF. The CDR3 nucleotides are TGTGCCAGCACAGGGTGGGGTGGGGAGACCCAGTACTTC.